This TCR beta chain was profiled in a study of blood T cell repertoires in COVID-19. As for the study in general: The United States, Italy and Spain provided the acute and convalescent COVID-19 samples. From T cells, B-cell-depleted T cells, or PBMCs came the material, which was cDNA or gDNA.

V shed 4 bases and J shed 4 bases, with 11 bases lying between them. Germline values: CDR1 SGDLS, CDR2 YYNGEE. This CDR3 contains 14 residues. In the original analysis: Scientists estimated how many nucleated cells there were by amplifying reference gene primers. Assay: immunoSEQ multiplex PCR; the TCRdb copy retains only in-frame clones and omits some. V, J and clone size reflect that table, while D and trimming were determined from the DNA. The sample includes 150,000 to 200,000 clones, approximately 84% of them seen just once. The clonotype was recovered from a human donor with acute or convalescent COVID-19. The donor label of this sample is uncertain. The V call is TRBV9, the J call TRBJ2-2, with a tentative D call TRBD1 (6 bases). Sequencing used peripheral blood. The CDR3 DNA is TGTGCCAGCAGCCCCCTCAGGGGCACCGGGGAGCTGTTTTTT. Its protein is CASSPLRGTGELFF. Supplemented by reference TRBV9 and TRBJ2-2, the full variable domain reads DSGVTQTPKHLITATGQRVTLRCSPRSGDLSVYWYQQSLDQGLQFLIQYYNGEERAKGNILERFSAQQFPDLHSELNLSSLELGDSALYFCASSPLRGTGELFFGEGSRLTVL.